These 21 T cell receptor beta chains came from one sample sequenced in a study of cytomegalovirus exposure and HLA in healthy donors. The primer mix had 60 Vbeta and 13 Jbeta primers. Sequenced by immunoSEQ multiplex PCR; TCRdb stores in-frame clones only, minus some. The table has 90,000 or so clones, over 55% seen once. Specimen: PBMCs. The origin of the receptors is a woman between 18 and 29 years old in good health and CMV-seropositive.

V usage is TRBV18 and J usage is TRBJ2-7; D is possibly TRBD1 (7 bases). CDR3 length: 14 amino acids. Trimming removed 6 bases from V and 6 bases from J, with 18 bases in between. Germline CDR1 reads KGHSH; CDR2 reads LQKENI. CDR3 sequence (DNA): TGTGCCAGCTCTCCCAGCAGGGGGGACGGCGAGCAGTACTTC. Amino acid sequence: CASSPSRGDGEQYF. Full variable domain (remainder filled in from reference TRBV18 and TRBJ2-7): NAGVMQNPRHLVRRRGQEARLRCSPMKGHSHVYWYRQLPEEGLKFMVYLQKENIIDESGMPKERFSAEFPKEGPSILRIQQVVRGDSAAYFCASSPSRGDGEQYFGPGTRLTVT.

This chain uses TRBV9 with TRBJ2-7; 9 nucleotides match TRBD1. Losses at the gene ends were 4 bases for V and 3 bases for J; bases not matched to a gene: 5. Per the germline V gene, CDR1 is SGDLS and CDR2 is YYNGEE. This CDR3 has 14 residues. The CDR3 sequence: CASSPTGGYYEQYF. The CDR3 DNA is TGTGCCAGCAGCCCGACAGGGGGATACTACGAGCAGTACTTC.

CDR3 sequence reads: CSVWGDISGAGSGANVLTF. The DNA of the CDR3 is TGCAGCGTTTGGGGGGATATTAGCGGGGCCGGCTCTGGGGCCAACGTCCTGACTTTC. The rearrangement joins TRBV29-1 to TRBJ2-6; TRBD2 agrees at 8 bases. The CDR3 contains 19 residues. Trimming cost V 5 bases and J 0 bases; bases outside gene matches: 15. Germline V gene lookup returns CDR1 SQVTM and CDR2 ANQGSEA.

The table lists this clone with a count of one. This rearrangement joins TRBV5-6 to TRBJ2-7; a weak D match, TRBD1 (5 bases). Trimming removed 4 bases from V and 0 bases from J, with 14 bases in between. The germline V gene encodes CDR1 SGHDT and CDR2 YYEEEE. The CDR3 covers 15 residues. CDR3 sequence reads: CASSSGHRSSYEQYF. The CDR3 DNA follows: TGTGCCAGCAGCAGTGGACACCGGAGCTCCTACGAGCAGTACTTC. Using reference TRBV5-6 and TRBJ2-7 for the parts outside the CDR3, the full variable domain is DAGVTQSPTHLIKTRGQQVTLRCSPKSGHDTVSWYQQALGQGPQFIFQYYEEEERQRGNFPDRFSGHQFPNYSSELNVNALLLGDSALYLCASSSGHRSSYEQYFGPGTRLTVT.

In its sample, this clone was seen a few times. The V and J genes are TRBV6-5 and TRBJ1-3; perhaps TRBD1 as D (5 bases). Deletions cut 8 bases from V and 2 bases from J, with 10 bases between. Germline V gives CDR1 MNHEY, CDR2 SVGAGI. This CDR3 contains 13 residues. The CDR3 protein is CASGAPTGNTIYF. CDR3 coding DNA: TGTGCCAGCGGGGCTCCCACTGGAAACACCATATATTTT.

In this sample, this clone turned up a few times. The chain joins TRBV28 to TRBJ2-7; 8 bases align to TRBD2. The germline V gene has CDR1 MDHEN and CDR2 SYDVKM. Losses at the gene ends were 6 bases for V and 4 bases for J; bases not matched to a gene: 8. The CDR3 covers 14 residues. CDR3 in DNA: TGTGCCAGCAGGGTATTTAGCGGGAATTACGAGCAGTACTTC. Protein sequence: CASRVFSGNYEQYF. Combining the CDR3 with reference TRBV28 and TRBJ2-7 gives the whole variable domain DVKVTQSSRYLVKRTGEKVFLECVQDMDHENMFWYRQDPGLGLRLIYFSYDVKMKEKGDIPEGYSVSREKKERFSLILESASTNQTSMYLCASRVFSGNYEQYFGPGTRLTVT.

The V call is TRBV21-1, the J call TRBJ2-7; the table calls TRBD2, which could not be checked here. TRBV21-1 is flagged as a pseudogene. CDR3 size: 16 residues. The CDR3 DNA reads TGTGCCAGCAGCAAAGAAGAAGGACTAGCGGGATGCGAGCAGTGCTTC. Translating gives CASSKEEGLAGCEQCF.

The chain employs TRBV6-5 and TRBJ2-1; TRBD2 aligns across 8 bases. Per germline, CDR1 MNHEY and CDR2 SVGAGI. V lost 4 bases and J lost 0; bases outside the gene matches: 5. This CDR3 region has 16 residues. CDR3 in amino acids: CASSSAGALSYNEQFF. In DNA, the CDR3 is TGTGCCAGCAGTTCAGCGGGAGCTCTCTCCTACAATGAGCAGTTCTTC.

This chain joins TRBV5-1 and TRBJ2-5; 8 nucleotides align to TRBD2. V trimming: 1 base; J trimming: 5 bases; junction bases outside the gene matches: 7. The CDR3 loop spans 15 amino acids. The germline V gene has CDR1 SGHRS and CDR2 YFSETQ. CDR3 region: CASSLTGGPGETQYF. The CDR3 DNA reads TGCGCCAGCAGCTTGACGGGGGGGCCCGGTGAGACCCAGTACTTC.

The chain is built from TRBV28 and TRBJ2-1, with 9 nucleotides matching TRBD2. The length of the CDR3 is 16 residues. V lost 3 bases, J lost 6 bases, and 9 bases stayed unmatched. Germline-derived CDR1 and CDR2 are MDHEN and SYDVKM. The CDR3 spells CASSFGGLAQSNEQFF. The CDR3, as DNA: TGTGCCAGCAGTTTTGGGGGACTAGCCCAGTCCAATGAGCAGTTCTTC.

The rearrangement links TRBV18 to TRBJ2-7, with 7 bases identical to TRBD1. Unmatched junction bases numbered 6, after V lost 5 bases and J lost 5 bases. Germline assignment: CDR1 KGHSH and CDR2 LQKENI. This CDR3 region has 13 residues. CDR3 in amino acids: CASSATGLNEQYF. The DNA of the CDR3 is TGTGCCAGCTCAGCGACAGGGTTGAACGAGCAGTACTTC.

V gene TRBV9 combines with J gene TRBJ2-1, with 7 bases identical to TRBD2. CDR3 length equals 19 residues. Germline trimming cut 4 bases from V and 0 bases from J; bases unmatched to any gene: 16. Germline values: CDR1 SGDLS, CDR2 YYNGEE. The CDR3 is CASSPWGGFYGSSYNEQFF. The CDR3, as DNA: TGTGCCAGCAGCCCATGGGGGGGTTTTTATGGGAGCTCCTACAATGAGCAGTTCTTC. Combining the CDR3 with reference TRBV9 and TRBJ2-1 gives the whole variable domain DSGVTQTPKHLITATGQRVTLRCSPRSGDLSVYWYQQSLDQGLQFLIQYYNGEERAKGNILERFSAQQFPDLHSELNLSSLELGDSALYFCASSPWGGFYGSSYNEQFFGPGTRLTVL.

This clone was recorded only once. V and J are TRBV7-6 and TRBJ2-7; 7 nucleotides line up with TRBD2. This CDR3 comprises 12 residues. Per the germline V gene, CDR1 is SGHVS and CDR2 is FNYEAQ. Trimming cost V 5 bases and J 6 bases; bases outside gene matches: 4. CDR3 nucleotides: TGTGCCAGCAGCCTAAGGGAGGGCGAGCAGTACTTC. This sequence encodes CASSLREGEQYF.

This chain joins TRBV2 and TRBJ1-2; D remains unclear. There are 15 residues in the CDR3. CDR1 and CDR2 from the germline V gene are SNHLY and FYNNEI. With 1 base removed from V and 1 base from J, the gap between germline ends came to 10 bases. Written as DNA, the CDR3 is TGTGCCAGCAGTGAAGGAACAGCAAATAACTATGGCTACACCTTC. Amino acid sequence: CASSEGTANNYGYTF.

The chain links TRBV27 to TRBJ2-3; 10 nucleotides align to TRBD2. V lost 6 bases and J lost 2; bases outside the gene matches: 17. The CDR3 totals 19 residues. Germline values: CDR1 MNHEY, CDR2 SMNVEV (reference sequence). The CDR3 DNA sequence: TGTGCCAGCAGCCGCAGCGGGTTCAGCGGGGGGGCTTTCACAGATACGCAGTATTTT. It codes for CASSRSGFSGGAFTDTQYF.

The CDR3 here is CASTPVDNEKLFF. As DNA, the CDR3 is TGTGCCAGCACTCCGGTCGATAATGAAAAACTGTTTTTT. The genes are TRBV28 and TRBJ1-4, with D uncertain. The CDR3 spans 13 residues. Germline V gene lookup returns CDR1 MDHEN and CDR2 SYDVKM. The ends were cut back, 7 bases at V and 4 bases at J, with 10 bases in the middle.

This chain uses TRBV7-9 with TRBJ2-2, with 7 bases aligning to TRBD2. The V gene end was trimmed by 11 bases and the J gene end by 7 bases; junction bases not matched to a gene: 1. Germline CDR1 is SEHNR and CDR2 is FQNEAQ (reference sequence). CDR3 length: 10 residues. The CDR3 loop is CAPGGGELFF. CDR3 DNA sequence: TGTGCCCCGGGAGGCGGGGAGCTGTTTTTT.

This clone was counted many times. This chain joins TRBV10-3 and TRBJ2-7; 7 bases align to TRBD1. Germline V gene lookup returns CDR1 ENHRY and CDR2 SYGVKD. The CDR3 extends over 13 amino acids. The trim removed 11 bases at V and 0 bases at J, leaving 7 bases unmatched. As DNA, the CDR3 is TGTGCCGTAACCGGGACAGACTCCTACGAGCAGTACTTC. As protein: CAVTGTDSYEQYF.

The V gene is TRBV21-1, the J gene TRBJ2-7; the table's D gene call, TRBD2, was not cross checked with the DNA. TRBV21-1 constitutes a pseudogene. This CDR3 region has 14 residues. CDR3 DNA: TGTGCCAGCAGCAACGGACTAGCGGGAGGCGAGCAGTACTTC. This codes for CASSNGLAGGEQYF.

This clone appeared a few times. This chain uses TRBV30 with TRBJ1-1; D perhaps matches TRBD1 (5 bases). This CDR3 is built from 13 residues. Germline CDR1 and CDR2: GTSNPN and SVGIG (reference sequence). V was shortened by 0 bases and J by 4 bases, with 9 bases between the two germline ends. The CDR3 loop is CAWSVGGGTEAFF. DNA for the CDR3: TGTGCCTGGAGTGTTGGGGGGGGCACTGAAGCTTTCTTT.

The J gene is TRBJ1-2, the V gene TRBV27, with 11 bases fitting TRBD1. The junction had 9 bases not matched to a gene; V was cut back by 4 bases and J by 8 bases. Germline CDR1 reads MNHEY; CDR2 reads SMNVEV (reference sequence). This CDR3 spans 15 amino acids. The CDR3 DNA reads TGTGCCAGCAGTTACAACCGGGACAGGGGGATGGGCTACACCTTC. Translated, it gives CASSYNRDRGMGYTF.